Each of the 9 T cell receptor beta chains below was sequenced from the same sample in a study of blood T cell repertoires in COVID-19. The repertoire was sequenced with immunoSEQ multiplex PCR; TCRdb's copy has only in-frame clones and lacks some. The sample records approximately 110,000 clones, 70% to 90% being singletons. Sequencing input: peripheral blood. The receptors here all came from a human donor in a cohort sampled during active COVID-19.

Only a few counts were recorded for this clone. The CDR3 loop is CASSLAQGQQYF. CDR3 nucleotide sequence: TGTGCCAGCAGTTTAGCGCAGGGGCAGCAGTACTTC. V and J are TRBV28 and TRBJ2-7; D may be TRBD1 (6 bases). The V gene lost 2 bases and the J gene lost 8 bases, with 10 bases spanning the gap. Germline V gene data show CDR1 as MDHEN and CDR2 as SYDVKM. CDR3 size: 12 residues.

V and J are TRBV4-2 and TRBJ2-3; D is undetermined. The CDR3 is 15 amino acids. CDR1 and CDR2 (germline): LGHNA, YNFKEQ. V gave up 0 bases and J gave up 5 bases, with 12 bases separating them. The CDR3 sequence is CASSQDWRGGDTQYF. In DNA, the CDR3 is TGTGCCAGCAGCCAAGATTGGAGAGGTGGAGATACGCAGTATTTT.

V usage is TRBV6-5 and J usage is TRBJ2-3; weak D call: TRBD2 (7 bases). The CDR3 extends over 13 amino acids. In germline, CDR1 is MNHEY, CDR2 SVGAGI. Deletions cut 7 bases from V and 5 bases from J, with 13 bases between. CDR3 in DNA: TGTGCCAGCAAGGGGGGGCTGGGAGATACGCAGTATTTT. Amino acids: CASKGGLGDTQYF.

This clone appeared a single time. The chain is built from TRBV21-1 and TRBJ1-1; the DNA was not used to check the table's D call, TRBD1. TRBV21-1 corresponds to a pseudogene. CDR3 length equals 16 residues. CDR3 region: CASSSQTGGLVTEAFF. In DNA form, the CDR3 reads TGTGCCAGTTCTAGTCAGACAGGGGGGTTGGTAACTGAAGCTTTCTTT.

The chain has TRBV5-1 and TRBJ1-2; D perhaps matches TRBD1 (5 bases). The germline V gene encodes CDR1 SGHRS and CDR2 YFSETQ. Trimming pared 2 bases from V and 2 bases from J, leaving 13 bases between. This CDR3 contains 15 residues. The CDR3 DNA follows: TGCGCCAGCAGCTTAAAAATTCAGGGAAACTATGGCTACACCTTC. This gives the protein CASSLKIQGNYGYTF.

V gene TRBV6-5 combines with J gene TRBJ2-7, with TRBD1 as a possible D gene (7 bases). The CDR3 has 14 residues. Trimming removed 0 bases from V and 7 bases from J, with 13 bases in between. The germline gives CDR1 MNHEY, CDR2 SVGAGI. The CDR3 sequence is CASSYSEGAGEQYF. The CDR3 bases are TGTGCCAGCAGTTACTCGGAGGGGGCGGGGGAGCAGTACTTC.

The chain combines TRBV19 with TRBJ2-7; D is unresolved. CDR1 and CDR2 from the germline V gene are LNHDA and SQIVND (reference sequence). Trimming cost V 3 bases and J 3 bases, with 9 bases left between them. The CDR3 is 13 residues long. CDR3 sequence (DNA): TGTGCCAGTAGTATCCGGGTTTTCTACGAGCAGTACTTC. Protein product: CASSIRVFYEQYF.

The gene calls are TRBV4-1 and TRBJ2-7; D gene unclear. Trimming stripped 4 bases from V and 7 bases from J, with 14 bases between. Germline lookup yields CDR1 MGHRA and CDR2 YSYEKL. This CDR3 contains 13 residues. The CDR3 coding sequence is TGCGCCAGCAGCCTTCGACAAGGTGTGGAGCAGTACTTC. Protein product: CASSLRQGVEQYF.

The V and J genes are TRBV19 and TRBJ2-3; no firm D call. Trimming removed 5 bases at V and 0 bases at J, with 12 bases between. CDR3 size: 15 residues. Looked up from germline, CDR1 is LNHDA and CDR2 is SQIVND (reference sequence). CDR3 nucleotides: TGTGCCAGTAGTTTGGGCAATCCTAGCACAGATACGCAGTATTTT. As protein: CASSLGNPSTDTQYF. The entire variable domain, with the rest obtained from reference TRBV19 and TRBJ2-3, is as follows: DGGITQSPKYLFRKEGQNVTLSCEQNLNHDAMYWYRQDPGQGLRLIYYSQIVNDFQKGDIAEGYSVSREKKESFPLTVTSAQKNPTAFYLCASSLGNPSTDTQYFGPGTRLTVL.